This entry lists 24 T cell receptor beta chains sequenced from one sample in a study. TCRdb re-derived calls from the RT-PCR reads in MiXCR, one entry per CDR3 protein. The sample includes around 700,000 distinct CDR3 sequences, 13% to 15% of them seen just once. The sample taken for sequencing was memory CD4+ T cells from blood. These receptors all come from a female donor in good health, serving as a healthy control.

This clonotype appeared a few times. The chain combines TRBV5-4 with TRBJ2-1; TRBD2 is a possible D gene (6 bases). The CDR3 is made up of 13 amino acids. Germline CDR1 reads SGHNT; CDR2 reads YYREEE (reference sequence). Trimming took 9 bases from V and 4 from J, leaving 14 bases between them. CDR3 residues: CATQTGGYNEQFF. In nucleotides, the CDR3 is TGTGCCACCCAAACCGGGGGTTACAATGAGCAGTTCTTC.

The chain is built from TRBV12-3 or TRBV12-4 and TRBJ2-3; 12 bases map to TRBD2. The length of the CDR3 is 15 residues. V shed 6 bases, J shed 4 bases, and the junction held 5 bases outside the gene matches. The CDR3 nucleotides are TGTGCCAGCAGGACGACTAGCGGGGGTTCAGATACGCAGTATTTT. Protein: CASRTTSGGSDTQYF.

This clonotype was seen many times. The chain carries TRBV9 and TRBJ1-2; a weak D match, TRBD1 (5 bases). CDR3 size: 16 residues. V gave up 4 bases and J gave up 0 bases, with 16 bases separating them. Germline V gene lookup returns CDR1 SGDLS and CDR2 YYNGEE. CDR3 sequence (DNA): TGTGCCAGCAGCTTCGGCGGGACGCGCCCTAACTATGGCTACACCTTC. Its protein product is CASSFGGTRPNYGYTF.

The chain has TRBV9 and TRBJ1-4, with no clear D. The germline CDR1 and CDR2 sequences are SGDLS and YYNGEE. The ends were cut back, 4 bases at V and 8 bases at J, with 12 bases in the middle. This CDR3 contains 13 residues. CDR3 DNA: TGTGCCAGCAGCCCCGATTGGGAGGAAAAACTGTTTTTT. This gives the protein CASSPDWEEKLFF.

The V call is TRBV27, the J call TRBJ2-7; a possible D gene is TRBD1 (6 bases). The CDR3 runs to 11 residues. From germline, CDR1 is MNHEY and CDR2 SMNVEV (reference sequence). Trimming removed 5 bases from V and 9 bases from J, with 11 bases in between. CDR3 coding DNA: TGTGCCAGCAGTCTTACAGGGCGGCAGTACTTC. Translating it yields CASSLTGRQYF.

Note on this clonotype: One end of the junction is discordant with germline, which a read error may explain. The DNA of the CDR3 is TGTGCCAGCTCTCAGACAGGGGACAATGAGCCCCAGCATTTT. Its protein is CASSQTGDNEPQHF. The chain has TRBV18 and TRBJ1-5; TRBD1 aligns across 8 bases. The V gene's germline CDR1 is KGHSH and CDR2 LQKENI. This CDR3 region has 14 residues.

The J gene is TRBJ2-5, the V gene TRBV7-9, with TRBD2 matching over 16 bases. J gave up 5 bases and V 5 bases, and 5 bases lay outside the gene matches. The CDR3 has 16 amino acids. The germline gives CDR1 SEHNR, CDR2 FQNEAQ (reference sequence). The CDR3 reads CASSLPGLAGGETQYF. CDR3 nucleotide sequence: TGTGCCAGCAGCCTCCCGGGACTAGCGGGGGGGGAGACCCAGTACTTC.

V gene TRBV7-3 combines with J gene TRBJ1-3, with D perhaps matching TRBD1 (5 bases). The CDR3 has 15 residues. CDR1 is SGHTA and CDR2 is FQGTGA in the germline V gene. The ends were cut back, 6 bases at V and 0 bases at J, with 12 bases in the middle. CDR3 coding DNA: TGTGCCAGCAGTGGGGGGTCCAGCTCTGGAAACACCATATATTTT. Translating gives CASSGGSSSGNTIYF.

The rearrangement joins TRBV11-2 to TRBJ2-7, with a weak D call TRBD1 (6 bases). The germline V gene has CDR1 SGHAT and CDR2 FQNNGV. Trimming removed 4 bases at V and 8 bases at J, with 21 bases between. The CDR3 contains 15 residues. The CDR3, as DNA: TGTGCCAGCAGCTGTAGGGGGAGCGGTCAGCCCCAGCAGTACTTC. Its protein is CASSCRGSGQPQQYF.

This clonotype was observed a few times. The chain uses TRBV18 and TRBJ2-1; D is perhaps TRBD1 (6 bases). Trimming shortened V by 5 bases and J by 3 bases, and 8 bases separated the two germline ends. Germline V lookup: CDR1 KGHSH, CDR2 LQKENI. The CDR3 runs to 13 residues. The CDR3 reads CASSARGYNEQFF. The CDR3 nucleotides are TGTGCCAGCTCAGCCAGGGGCTACAATGAGCAGTTCTTC.

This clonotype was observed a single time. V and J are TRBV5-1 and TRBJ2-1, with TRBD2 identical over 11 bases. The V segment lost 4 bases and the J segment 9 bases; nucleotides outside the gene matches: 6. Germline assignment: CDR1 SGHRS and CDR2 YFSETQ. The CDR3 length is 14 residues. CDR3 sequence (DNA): TGCGCCAGCAGCATCACTAGCGGGAGAGGTGAGCAGTTCTTC. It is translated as CASSITSGRGEQFF.

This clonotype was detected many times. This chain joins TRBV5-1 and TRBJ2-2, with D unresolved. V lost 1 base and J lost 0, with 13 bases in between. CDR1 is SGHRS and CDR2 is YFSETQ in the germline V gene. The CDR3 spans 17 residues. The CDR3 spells CASSLISQAANTGELFF. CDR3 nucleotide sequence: TGCGCCAGCAGCTTGATAAGTCAGGCGGCGAACACCGGGGAGCTGTTTTTT.

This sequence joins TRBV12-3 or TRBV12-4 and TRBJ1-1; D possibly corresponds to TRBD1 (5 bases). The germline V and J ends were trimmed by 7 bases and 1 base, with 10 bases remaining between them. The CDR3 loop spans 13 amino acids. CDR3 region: CASIRTQNTEAFF. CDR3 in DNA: TGTGCCAGCATCAGGACACAGAACACTGAAGCTTTCTTT.

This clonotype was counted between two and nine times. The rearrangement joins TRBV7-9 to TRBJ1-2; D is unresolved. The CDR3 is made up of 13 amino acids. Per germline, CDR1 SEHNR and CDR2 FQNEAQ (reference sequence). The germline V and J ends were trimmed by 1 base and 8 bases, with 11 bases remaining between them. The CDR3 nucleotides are TGTGCCAGCAGCTTAGGATACATGGAGGGCTACACCTTC. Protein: CASSLGYMEGYTF.

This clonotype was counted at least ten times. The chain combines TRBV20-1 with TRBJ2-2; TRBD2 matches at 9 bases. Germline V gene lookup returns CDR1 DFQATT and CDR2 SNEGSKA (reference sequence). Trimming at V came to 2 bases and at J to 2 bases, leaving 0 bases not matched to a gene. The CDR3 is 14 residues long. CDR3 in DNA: TGCAGTGCTAGACTAGCGGGAAACACCGGGGAGCTGTTTTTT. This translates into CSARLAGNTGELFF.

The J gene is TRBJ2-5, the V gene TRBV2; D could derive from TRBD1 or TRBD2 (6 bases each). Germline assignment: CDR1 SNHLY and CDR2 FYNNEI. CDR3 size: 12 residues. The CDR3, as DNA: TGTGGGGGGGAAAGCAGGGGAGAGACCCAGTACTTC. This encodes CGGESRGETQYF.

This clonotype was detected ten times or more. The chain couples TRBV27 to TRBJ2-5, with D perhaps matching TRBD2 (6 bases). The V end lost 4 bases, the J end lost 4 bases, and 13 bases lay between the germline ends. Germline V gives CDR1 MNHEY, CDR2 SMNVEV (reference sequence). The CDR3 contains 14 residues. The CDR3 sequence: CASSSPLRGETQYF. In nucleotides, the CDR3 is TGTGCCAGCAGTTCGCCCTTGCGGGGAGAGACCCAGTACTTC.

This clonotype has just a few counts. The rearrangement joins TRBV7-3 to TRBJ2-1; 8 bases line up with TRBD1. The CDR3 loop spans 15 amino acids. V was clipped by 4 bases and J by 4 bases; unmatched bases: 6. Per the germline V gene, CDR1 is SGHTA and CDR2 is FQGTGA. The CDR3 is CASSSPGQEYNEQFF. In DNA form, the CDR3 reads TGTGCCAGCAGCTCCCCGGGACAGGAGTACAATGAGCAGTTCTTC.

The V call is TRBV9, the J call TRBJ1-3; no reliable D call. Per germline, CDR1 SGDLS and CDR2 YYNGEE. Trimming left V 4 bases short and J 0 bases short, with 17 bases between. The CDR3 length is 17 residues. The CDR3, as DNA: TGTGCCAGCAGCCTTACCCCCCGGGGAGACTCTGGAAACACCATATATTTT. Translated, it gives CASSLTPRGDSGNTIYF.

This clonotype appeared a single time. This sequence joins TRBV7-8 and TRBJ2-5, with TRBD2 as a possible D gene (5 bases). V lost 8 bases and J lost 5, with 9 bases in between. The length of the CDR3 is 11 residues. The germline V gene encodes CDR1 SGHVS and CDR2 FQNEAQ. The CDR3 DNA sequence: TGTGCCAGCCTGGGGAGTGAGACCCAGTACTTC. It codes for CASLGSETQYF.

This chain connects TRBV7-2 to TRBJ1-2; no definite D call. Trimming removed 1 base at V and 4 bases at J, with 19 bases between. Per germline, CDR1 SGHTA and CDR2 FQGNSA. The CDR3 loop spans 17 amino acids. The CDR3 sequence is CASSLDPTFSNSYGYTF. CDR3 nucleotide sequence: TGTGCCAGCAGCTTAGACCCGACATTCTCTAACTCCTATGGCTACACCTTC.

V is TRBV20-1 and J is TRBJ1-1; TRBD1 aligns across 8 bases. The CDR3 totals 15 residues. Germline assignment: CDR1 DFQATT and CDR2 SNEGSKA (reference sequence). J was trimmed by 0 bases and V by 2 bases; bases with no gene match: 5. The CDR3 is CSARTAGGMNTEAFF. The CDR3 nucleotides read TGCAGTGCTAGAACGGCAGGGGGCATGAACACTGAAGCTTTCTTT.

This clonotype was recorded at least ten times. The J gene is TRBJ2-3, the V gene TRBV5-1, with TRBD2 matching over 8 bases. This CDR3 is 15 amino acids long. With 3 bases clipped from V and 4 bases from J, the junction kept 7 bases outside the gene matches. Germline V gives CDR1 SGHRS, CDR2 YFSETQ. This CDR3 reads CASSSGTSKADTQYF. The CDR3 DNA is TGCGCCAGCAGCTCCGGGACTAGTAAGGCAGATACGCAGTATTTT.

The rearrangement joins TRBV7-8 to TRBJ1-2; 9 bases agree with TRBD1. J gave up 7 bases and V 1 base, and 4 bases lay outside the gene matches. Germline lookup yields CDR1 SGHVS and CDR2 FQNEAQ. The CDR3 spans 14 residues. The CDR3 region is CASSLVDRGGGYTF. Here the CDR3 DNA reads TGTGCCAGCAGCTTAGTGGACAGGGGTGGTGGCTACACCTTC.